The T cell receptor (beta chain) described here comes from a study of T-cell reconstitution after alpha-beta-depleted transplantation in children. Study conclusions and caveats: A year had passed since transplant, and T-cell counts and diversity by then came mostly from newly produced T cells.

About this clonotype itself: The antigen is not known.

Trimming shortened V by 1 base and J by 1 base, and 8 bases separated the two germline ends. The CDR3 consists of 15 residues. Germline assignment: CDR1 SGHTA and CDR2 FQGNSA. A TCRbeta library incorporating unique molecular identifiers was prepared. One entry per CDR3 protein results from TCRdb running MiXCR on the PCR reads. The table has fewer than 350,000 distinct CDR3 sequences, roughly 8.2% seen once. The receptor was isolated from a female patient aged 2-9 years who had a stem cell transplant for Fanconi anemia, so the T cells may come from the graft donor. The rearrangement joins TRBV7-2 to TRBJ1-5; no firm D call. Sample: peripheral blood, taken 360 days after TCRalphabeta/CD19-depleted stem cell transplant. The CDR3 spells CASSLGVESNQPQHF. Here the CDR3 DNA reads TGTGCCAGCAGCTTAGGGGTTGAAAGCAATCAGCCCCAGCATTTT.